This T cell receptor beta chain was captured in a study of blood T cell repertoires in COVID-19. Study-level information: The United States, Italy and Spain were the sources of the acute and convalescent COVID-19 samples. Sources were T cells, B-cell-depleted T cells, or PBMCs; the material itself was cDNA or gDNA.

Methods used by the authors: How many nucleated cells were present was estimated from reference gene primer amplification. Profiling relied on immunoSEQ multiplex PCR, and the TCRdb table lists in-frame clones only, not all of them. From that table come the V and J calls and clone size; the DNA was used to work out D and trimming. The sample lists hundreds of thousands of clones, approximately 80% seen once, with 1.9% in the top ten. The TCR comes from a woman older than 75 with acute or convalescent COVID-19. The sequenced sample consisted of peripheral blood.

CDR3 sequence reads: CASRNRAWGYTF. CDR3 DNA: TGTGCCAGCAGAAACAGGGCTTGGGGCTACACCTTC. This chain links TRBV28 with TRBJ1-2; a weak D match, TRBD1 (6 bases). Looked up from germline, CDR1 is MDHEN and CDR2 is SYDVKM. The CDR3 is 12 amino acids. Deletions cut 6 bases from V and 8 bases from J, with 13 bases between.